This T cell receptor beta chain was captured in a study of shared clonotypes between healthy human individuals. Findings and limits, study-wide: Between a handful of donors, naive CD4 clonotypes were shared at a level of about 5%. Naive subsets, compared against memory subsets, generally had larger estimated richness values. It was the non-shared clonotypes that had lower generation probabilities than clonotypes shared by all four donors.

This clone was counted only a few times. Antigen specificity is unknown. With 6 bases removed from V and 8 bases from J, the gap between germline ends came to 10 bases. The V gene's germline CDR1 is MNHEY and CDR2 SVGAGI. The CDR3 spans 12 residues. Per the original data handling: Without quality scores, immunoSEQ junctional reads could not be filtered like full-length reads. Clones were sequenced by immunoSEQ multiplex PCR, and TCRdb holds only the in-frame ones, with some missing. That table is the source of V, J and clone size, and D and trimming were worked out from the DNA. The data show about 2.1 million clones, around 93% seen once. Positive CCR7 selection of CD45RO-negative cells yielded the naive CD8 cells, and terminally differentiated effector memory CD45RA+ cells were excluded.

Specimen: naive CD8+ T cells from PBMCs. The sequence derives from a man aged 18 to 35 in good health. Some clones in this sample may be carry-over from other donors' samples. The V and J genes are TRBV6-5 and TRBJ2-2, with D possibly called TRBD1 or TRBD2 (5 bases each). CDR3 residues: CASSLGEGELFF. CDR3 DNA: TGTGCCAGCAGCCTAGGGGAGGGGGAGCTGTTTTTT.